Listed below are T cell receptor beta chains from one sample, sequenced in a study of TIL therapy for anti-PD-1-resistant metastatic lung cancer. Profiling relied on immunoSEQ multiplex PCR, and the TCRdb table lists in-frame clones only, not all of them. Seen here are roughly 20,000 clones, almost 80% observed once, and the top ten hold roughly 6.8%. This material consisted of blood, taken at baseline. The source is a person between 30 and 79 years old with non-small cell lung cancer. Both conserved end residues are part of each CDR3. D genes are given only for firm matches. Not all rows give a size; the values are once, few, many and, for expanded clones, a class.

j_call,v_call,d_call,clone_size,cdr3_length,cdr3_aa,cdr3_nt
TRBJ1-6,TRBV7-2,-,-,13,CASSLEGFSPLHF,TGTGCCAGCAGCTTAGAGGGGTTTTCACCCCTCCACTTT
TRBJ2-7,TRBV12-3/TRBV12-4,-,-,13,CASSLSNSYEQYF,TGTGCCAGCAGTTTGTCCAACTCCTACGAGCAGTACTTC
TRBJ1-1,TRBV24-1,-,-,12,CATSDGGTEAFF,TGTGCCACCAGTGATGGTGGAACTGAAGCTTTCTTT
TRBJ2-6,TRBV11-2,-,-,16,CASSLDISLAANVLTF,TGTGCCAGCAGCTTAGATATATCCCTGGCGGCCAACGTCCTGACTTTC
TRBJ1-2,TRBV30,-,-,13,CAWSTGPIRGYTF,TGTGCCTGGAGCACCGGCCCCATTAGGGGCTACACCTTC
TRBJ2-3,TRBV5-1,-,-,16,CASKTDGQKITDTQYF,TGCGCCAGCAAGACTGACGGACAGAAGATCACAGATACGCAGTATTTT
TRBJ2-6,TRBV6-5,TRBD1,-,16,CASSFDRGTGANVLTF,TGTGCCAGCAGTTTTGACAGGGGGACGGGGGCCAACGTCCTGACTTTC
TRBJ1-1,TRBV6-1,-,once,13,CASSDSLNTEAFF,TGTGCCAGCAGTGACAGTTTGAACACTGAAGCTTTCTTT
TRBJ1-2,TRBV5-1,-,-,16,CASSLGPGTNNYGYTF,TGCGCCAGCAGCTTGGGGCCCGGGACAAACAACTATGGCTACACCTTC
TRBJ1-5,TRBV5-8,TRBD1,-,17,CASSLVSGGYSNQPQHF,TGTGCCAGCAGCTTGGTTTCAGGGGGATATAGCAATCAGCCCCAGCATTTT
TRBJ2-3,TRBV28,-,-,15,CASSLGPVITDTQYF,TGTGCCAGCAGTTTAGGGCCCGTAATCACAGATACGCAGTATTTT